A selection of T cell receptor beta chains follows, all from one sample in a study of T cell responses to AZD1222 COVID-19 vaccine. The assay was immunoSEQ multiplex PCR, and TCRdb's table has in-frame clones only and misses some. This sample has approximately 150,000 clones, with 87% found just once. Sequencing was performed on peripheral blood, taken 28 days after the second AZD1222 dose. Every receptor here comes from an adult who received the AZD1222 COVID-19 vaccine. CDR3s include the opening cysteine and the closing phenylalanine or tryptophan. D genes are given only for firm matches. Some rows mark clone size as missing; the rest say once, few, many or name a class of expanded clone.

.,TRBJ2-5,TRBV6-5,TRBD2,TGTGCCAGCAGTTATTCCGGGACTAGCGAAAAGACCCAGTACTTC,CASSYSGTSEKTQYF
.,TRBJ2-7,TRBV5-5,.,TGTGCCAGCAGCTTGGTTGGGGTTTACGAGCAGTACTTC,CASSLVGVYEQYF
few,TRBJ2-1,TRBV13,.,TGTGCCAGCAGCTCCTTTACCAGACGGAGGTCCTACAATGAGCAGTTCTTC,CASSSFTRRRSYNEQFF
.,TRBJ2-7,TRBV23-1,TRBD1,TGCGCCAGCACGTTCGGGACAGGGTTTGTAGCGGTTCACGAGCAGTACTTC,CASTFGTGFVAVHEQYF
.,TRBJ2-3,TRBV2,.,TGTGCCAGCAGCGACCTCCTTAAGACAGACACGAGAGATACGCAGTATTTT,CASSDLLKTDTRDTQYF
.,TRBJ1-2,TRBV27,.,TGTGCCAGCAGTGAGTCGCACCTCTATGGCTACACCTTC,CASSESHLYGYTF
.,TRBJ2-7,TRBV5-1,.,TGCGCCAGCAGCTTGATTGGGAGCGAGCAGTACTTC,CASSLIGSEQYF
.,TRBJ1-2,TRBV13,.,TGTGCCAGCAGCTCCACCTCGGCAGGCGTCTATGGCTACACCTTC,CASSSTSAGVYGYTF
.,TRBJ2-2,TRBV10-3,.,TGTGCCATCAGTGAGGGAGCGAACACCGGGGAGCTGTTTTTT,CAISEGANTGELFF
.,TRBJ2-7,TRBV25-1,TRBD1,TGTGCCAGCAGTGTACAGGGGGGCTCCTACGAGCAGTACTTC,CASSVQGGSYEQYF
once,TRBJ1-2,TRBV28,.,TGTGCCAGCAGGCTCCCCCTCGGATCTGGGCAGGAAATAAACTATGGCTACACCTTC,CASRLPLGSGQEINYGYTF
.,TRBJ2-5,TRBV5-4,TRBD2,TGTGCCAGCAGCCCTTCCAAACTAGCGGGGGGGCCTGGAGAGACCCAGTACTTC,CASSPSKLAGGPGETQYF
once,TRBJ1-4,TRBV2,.,TGTGCCAGCACCTTGGAGACCTTCGGTGGAGAAAAACTGTTTTTT,CASTLETFGGEKLFF
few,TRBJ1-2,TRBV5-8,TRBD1,TGTGCCAGCAGTTCAACCGGGGGGACAGAACTTGTATGGGGCTACACCTTC,CASSSTGGTELVWGYTF
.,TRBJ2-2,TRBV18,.,TGTGCCAGCTCACCCTATGGCACCGGGGAGCTGTTTTTT,CASSPYGTGELFF
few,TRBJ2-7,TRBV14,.,TGTGCCAGCAGCCAATTCGGCGGATCTACTATGGAGCAGTACTTC,CASSQFGGSTMEQYF
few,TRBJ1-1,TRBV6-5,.,TGTGCCAGCAGTTACGGACAGAGCTCTGAAGCTTTCTTT,CASSYGQSSEAFF
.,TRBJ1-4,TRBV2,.,TGTGCCAGCAGTGTAACTGAAAAACTGTTTTTT,CASSVTEKLFF
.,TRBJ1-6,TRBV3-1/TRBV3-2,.,TGTGCCAGCAGCCAGGGAACCTTCCGGGGAGTTAATTCACCCCTCCACTTT,CASSQGTFRGVNSPLHF
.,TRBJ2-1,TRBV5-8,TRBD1,TGTGCCGGCAGGGGGCCAGGCGGTGAGCAGTTCTTC,CAGRGPGGEQFF
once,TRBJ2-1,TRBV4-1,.,TGCGCCACCAGACTTAGGGCAGGTAACAATGAGCAGTTCTTC,CATRLRAGNNEQFF
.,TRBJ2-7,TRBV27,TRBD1,TGTGCCAGCAGTTTAGGCAGGGGGCCTTCGTACGAGCAGTACTTC,CASSLGRGPSYEQYF
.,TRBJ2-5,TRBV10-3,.,TGTGCCATCAGTGATGTGACAGGGAGGGCCAACGGGCGAATAGAGACCCAGTACTTC,CAISDVTGRANGRIETQYF
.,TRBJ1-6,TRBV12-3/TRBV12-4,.,TGTGCCAGCAGTGATACGGGATCACCCCTCCACTTT,CASSDTGSPLHF
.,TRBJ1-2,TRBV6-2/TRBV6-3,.,TGTGCCAGCAGTTACATCGCCCAAACAGGACTCTATGGCTACACCTTC,CASSYIAQTGLYGYTF
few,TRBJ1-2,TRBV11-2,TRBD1,TGTGCCAGCAGCCGGACAGGGGAGGTGAGCTACACCTTC,CASSRTGEVSYTF
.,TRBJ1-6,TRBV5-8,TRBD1,TGTGCCAGCAGCTACGACAGGGGTTCACCCCTCCACTTT,CASSYDRGSPLHF
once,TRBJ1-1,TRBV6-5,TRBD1,TGTGCCAGCAGCTCAATCGACAGGGCCACGAAGTTAGTCTTT,CASSSIDRATKLVF
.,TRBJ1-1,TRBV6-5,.,TGTGCCAGCAGTTACTCGAAGGGGGGGGCTGAAGCTTTCTTT,CASSYSKGGAEAFF
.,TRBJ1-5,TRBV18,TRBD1,TGTGCCAGCTCACTTCAGGGGGATGGTCAGCCCCAGCATTTT,CASSLQGDGQPQHF
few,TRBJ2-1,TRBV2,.,TGTGCCAGTGAGGGGGACGTGGAGTTCTTC,CASEGDVEFF
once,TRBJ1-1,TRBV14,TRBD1,TGTGCCAGCAGTACAGGGGCTGCGAACACTGAAGCTTTCTTT,CASSTGAANTEAFF
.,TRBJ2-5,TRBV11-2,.,TGTGCCAGCAGCAAAAATACAGGGCCGGAGACCCAGTACTTC,CASSKNTGPETQYF
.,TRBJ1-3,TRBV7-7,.,TGTGCCAGCAGCTTAGGGGAGGTTGAAGGTGGAAACACCATATATTTT,CASSLGEVEGGNTIYF
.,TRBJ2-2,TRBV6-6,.,TGTGCCAGCAGTTTTGACACCGGGGAGCTGTTTTTT,CASSFDTGELFF
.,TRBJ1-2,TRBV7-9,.,TGTGCCAGCAGCGAGCGTGACGGCTACACCTTC,CASSERDGYTF
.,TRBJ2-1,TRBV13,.,TGTGCCACCCGACGGGAACGGGGGATGGGGATGGGGAATGAGCAGTTCTTC,CATRRERGMGMGNEQFF
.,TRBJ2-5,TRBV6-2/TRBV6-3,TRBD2,TGTGCCAGCAGTTACGATAGGCGGCTAGCGGGGTCGCAGAAGGATTCCCAGTACTTC,CASSYDRRLAGSQKDSQYF
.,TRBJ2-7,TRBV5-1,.,TGCGCCAGCAGCTTGTCCCGCCACGAGCAGTACTTC,CASSLSRHEQYF
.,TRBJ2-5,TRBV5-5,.,TGTGCCAGCAGCTTGAATCTAGGGGTTGGGGAGACCCAGTACTTC,CASSLNLGVGETQYF
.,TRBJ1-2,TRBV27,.,TGTGCCAGCAGTTTAATTCCAGATGACTATGGCTACACCTTC,CASSLIPDDYGYTF
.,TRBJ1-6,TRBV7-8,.,TGTGCCAGCAGCCCCCCTGGGGATCCCCTCCACTTT,CASSPPGDPLHF
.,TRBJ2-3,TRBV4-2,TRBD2,TGTGCCAGCAGCCAGGCCCCGGGACTAGCGGTCACAGATACGCAGTATTTT,CASSQAPGLAVTDTQYF
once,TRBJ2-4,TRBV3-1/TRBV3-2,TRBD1,TGTGCCAGCAGCAGCCCCGGGACAGGGGAAAAGAGCATTCAGTACTTC,CASSSPGTGEKSIQYF
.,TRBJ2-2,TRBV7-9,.,TGTGCCAGCAGCTTACCGACCCTGGGTGGGGAGCTGTTTTTT,CASSLPTLGGELFF
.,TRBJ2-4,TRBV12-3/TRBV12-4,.,TGTGCCAGCAGTCCAGCATGGGGCATTCAGTACTTC,CASSPAWGIQYF
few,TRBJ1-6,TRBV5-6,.,TGTGCCAGCAGCGCCGTACAGGGAATTAATTCACCCCTCCACTTT,CASSAVQGINSPLHF
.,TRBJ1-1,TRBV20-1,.,TGCAGTGCTAAAGGAAACACTGAAGCTTTCTTT,CSAKGNTEAFF
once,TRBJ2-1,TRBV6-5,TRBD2,TGTGCCAGCAGATACGCGGGGGTAGCGTTCTTC,CASRYAGVAFF
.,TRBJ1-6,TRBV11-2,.,TGTGCCAGCAGCTTAAATAGGGCACCTAATTCACCCCTCCACTTT,CASSLNRAPNSPLHF
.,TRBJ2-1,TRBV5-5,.,TGTGCCAGCAGCTTGGGGCGCCTGGACGGCACTTTCTACAATGAGCAGTTCTTC,CASSLGRLDGTFYNEQFF
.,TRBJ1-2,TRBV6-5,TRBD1,TGTGCCAGCAGTCGGCGACAGGGGGACTATGGCTACACCTTC,CASSRRQGDYGYTF
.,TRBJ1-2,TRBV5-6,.,TGTGCCAGCAGGCAGGAGGGGGGCTATGGCTACACCTTC,CASRQEGGYGYTF
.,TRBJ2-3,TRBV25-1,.,TGTGCCAGCAGTCCCCTGAGAGAGGGGACAGATACGCAGTATTTT,CASSPLREGTDTQYF
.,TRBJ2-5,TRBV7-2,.,TGTGCCAGCAGCTTGATCTTTACGGGGCGACAAGAGACCCAGTACTTC,CASSLIFTGRQETQYF